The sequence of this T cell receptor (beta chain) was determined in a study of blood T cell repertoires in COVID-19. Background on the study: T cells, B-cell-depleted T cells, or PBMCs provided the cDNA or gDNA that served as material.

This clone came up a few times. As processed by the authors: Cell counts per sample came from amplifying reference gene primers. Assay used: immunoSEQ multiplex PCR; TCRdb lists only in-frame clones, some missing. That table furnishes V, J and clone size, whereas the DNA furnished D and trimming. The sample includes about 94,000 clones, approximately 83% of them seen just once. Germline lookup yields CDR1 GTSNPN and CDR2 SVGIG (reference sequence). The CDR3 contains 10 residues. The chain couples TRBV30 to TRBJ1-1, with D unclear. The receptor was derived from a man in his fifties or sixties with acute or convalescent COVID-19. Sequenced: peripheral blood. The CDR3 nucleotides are TGTGTCGGTCGGAACACTGAAGCTTTCTTT. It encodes CVGRNTEAFF.